This T cell receptor beta chain was captured in a study of Ad26.COV2.S vaccination and SARS-CoV-2 variants. The overall study: Enrollment placed the donor in the COV1001 Ad26.COV2.S trial arm. Donor got 5x10^10 or 1x10^11 viral particles of Ad26.COV2.S. Study-wide results and caveats: The study found similar non-spike TCR breadth in vaccine and placebo recipients.

Comment on this clone: Antigen: not known. Sequence at one end of the junction differs from germline and may be a read error.

The method was immunoSEQ multiplex PCR; TCRdb's version includes in-frame clones alone and lacks a portion of them. The sample contains some 460,000 clones, about 88% of which appear only once. As to treatment: roughly 19 received Ad26.COV2.S at low or high dose, single or two shots; five or six received placebo; per-sample allocation not given. On day 63 after the first injection, vaccine and placebo recipients gave samples. The V gene's germline CDR1 is LNHDA and CDR2 SQIVND (reference sequence). This CDR3 region has 13 residues. The sequences come from peripheral blood, collected in a trial of Ad26.COV2.S vaccine versus placebo. This sequence joins TRBV19 and TRBJ1-1; no reliable D call. The TCR sequence derives from a person between 18 and 59 years old who received the Ad26.COV2.S COVID-19 vaccine or a placebo. As DNA, the CDR3 is TGTGCCAGTAATCACCGGTTGAAAACTGAAGCTTTCTTT. Protein: CASNHRLKTEAFF.